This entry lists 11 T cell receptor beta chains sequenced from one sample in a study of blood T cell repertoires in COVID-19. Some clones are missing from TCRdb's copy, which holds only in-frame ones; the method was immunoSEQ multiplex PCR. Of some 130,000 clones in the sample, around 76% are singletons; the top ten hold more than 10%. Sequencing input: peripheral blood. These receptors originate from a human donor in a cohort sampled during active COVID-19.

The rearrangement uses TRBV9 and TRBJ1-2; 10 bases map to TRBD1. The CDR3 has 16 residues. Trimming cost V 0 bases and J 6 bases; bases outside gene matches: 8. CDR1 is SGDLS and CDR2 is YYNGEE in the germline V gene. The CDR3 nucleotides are TGTGCCAGCAGCGTAGGAGGTATGGGACAGGGGCATGGCTACACCTTC. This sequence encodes CASSVGGMGQGHGYTF.

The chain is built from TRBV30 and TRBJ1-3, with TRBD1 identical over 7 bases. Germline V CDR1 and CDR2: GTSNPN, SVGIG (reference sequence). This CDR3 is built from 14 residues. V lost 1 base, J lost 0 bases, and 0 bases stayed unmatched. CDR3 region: CAWSGTGSGNTIYF. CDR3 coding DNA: TGTGCCTGGAGTGGGACAGGCTCTGGAAACACCATATATTTT.

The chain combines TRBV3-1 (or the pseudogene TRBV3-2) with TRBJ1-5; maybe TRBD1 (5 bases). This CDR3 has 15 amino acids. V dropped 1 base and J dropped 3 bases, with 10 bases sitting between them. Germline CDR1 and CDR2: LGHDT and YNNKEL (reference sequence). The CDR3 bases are TGTGCCAGCAGCCAAGGTCGACAGCCCAATCAGCCCCAGCATTTT. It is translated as CASSQGRQPNQPQHF.

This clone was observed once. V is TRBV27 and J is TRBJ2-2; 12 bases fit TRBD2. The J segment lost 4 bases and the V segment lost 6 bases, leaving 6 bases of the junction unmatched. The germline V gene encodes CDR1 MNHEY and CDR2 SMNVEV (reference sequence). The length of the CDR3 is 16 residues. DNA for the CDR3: TGTGCCAGCAGGTCTAGCGGGGGGGGACTCACCGGGGAGCTGTTTTTT. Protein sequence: CASRSSGGGLTGELFF.

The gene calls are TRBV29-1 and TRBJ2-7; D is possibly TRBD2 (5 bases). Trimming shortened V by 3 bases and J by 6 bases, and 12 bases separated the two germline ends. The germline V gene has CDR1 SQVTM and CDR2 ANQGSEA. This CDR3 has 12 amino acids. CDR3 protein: CSVEFQGSEQYF. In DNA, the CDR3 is TGCAGCGTTGAGTTCCAAGGGAGCGAGCAGTACTTC.

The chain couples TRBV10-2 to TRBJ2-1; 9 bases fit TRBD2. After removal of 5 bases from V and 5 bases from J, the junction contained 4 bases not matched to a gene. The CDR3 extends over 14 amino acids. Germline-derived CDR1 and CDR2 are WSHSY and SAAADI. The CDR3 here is CASSLAGRNNEQFF. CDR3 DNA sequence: TGCGCCAGCAGTCTAGCGGGGAGAAACAATGAGCAGTTCTTC.

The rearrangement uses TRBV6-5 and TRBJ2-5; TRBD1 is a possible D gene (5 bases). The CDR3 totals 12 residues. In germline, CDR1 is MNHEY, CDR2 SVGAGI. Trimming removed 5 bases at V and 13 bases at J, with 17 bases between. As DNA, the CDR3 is TGTGCCAGCAGTCATAAGGGGCATGATTCGTACTTC. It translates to CASSHKGHDSYF.

CDR3 amino acids: CASSLVGTSYEQYF. CDR3 DNA sequence: TGTGCCAGCAGTTTAGTTGGCACCTCCTACGAGCAGTACTTC. The chain couples TRBV27 to TRBJ2-7; D is uncertain. Deletions cut 2 bases from V and 0 bases from J, with 8 bases between. Germline V gene data show CDR1 as MNHEY and CDR2 as SMNVEV (reference sequence). There are 14 residues in the CDR3.

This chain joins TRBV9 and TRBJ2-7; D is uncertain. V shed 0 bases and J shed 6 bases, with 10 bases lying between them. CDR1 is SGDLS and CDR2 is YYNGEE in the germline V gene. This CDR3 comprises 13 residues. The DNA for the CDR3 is TGTGCCAGCAGCGTAGCTCGGTTTGGCGAGCAGTACTTC. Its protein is CASSVARFGEQYF.

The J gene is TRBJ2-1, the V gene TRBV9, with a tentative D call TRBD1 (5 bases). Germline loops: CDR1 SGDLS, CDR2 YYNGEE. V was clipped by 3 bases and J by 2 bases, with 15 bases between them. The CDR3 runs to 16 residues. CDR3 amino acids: CASSGPQTEAYNEQFF. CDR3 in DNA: TGTGCCAGCAGCGGTCCCCAGACAGAGGCCTACAATGAGCAGTTCTTC.

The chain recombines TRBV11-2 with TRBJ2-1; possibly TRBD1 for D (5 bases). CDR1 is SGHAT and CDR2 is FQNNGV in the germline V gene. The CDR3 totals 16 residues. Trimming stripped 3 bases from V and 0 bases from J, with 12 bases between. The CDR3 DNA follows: TGTGCCAGCAGCTTCCTCAGGGCTGGCTCCTACAATGAGCAGTTCTTC. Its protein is CASSFLRAGSYNEQFF.